These T cell receptor beta chains were read from a single sample in a study of CD8 T cells in Susac syndrome. In TCRdb, the immunoSEQ multiplex PCR reads were re-called with MiXCR into one record per CDR3 protein. In the table there are around 71,000 distinct CDR3 sequences, 95% to 96% of which are singletons. The specimen was CD4+ T cells from PBMCs. The receptors stem from a human donor with multiple sclerosis. CDR3s include the opening cysteine and the closing phenylalanine or tryptophan. The D gene is left open where the match is weak. Size values are once, few and many counts, or a class for expanded clones, and some rows have none.

>TRBD1|TRBV11-3|-|TRBJ2-6
CASTTGTGVSGANVLTF
TGTGCCAGCACCACCGGGACAGGGGTCTCTGGGGCCAACGTCCTGACTTTC
>TRBD2|TRBV13|-|TRBJ2-7
CASSWGTTRFYEQYF
TGTGCCAGCAGCTGGGGGACTACCAGATTTTACGAGCAGTACTTC
>-|TRBV7-2|-|TRBJ2-3
CASSLDRAADTQYF
TGTGCCAGCAGCTTAGACAGGGCTGCAGATACGCAGTATTTT
>-|TRBV4-1|-|TRBJ2-3
CASSLSSGEADTQYF
TGCGCCAGCAGCCTTTCCTCCGGGGAGGCTGATACGCAGTATTTT
>-|TRBV20-1|-|TRBJ2-5
CSAKTVGIQETQYF
TGCAGTGCGAAGACGGTTGGGATCCAAGAGACCCAGTACTTC
>-|TRBV12-3/TRBV12-4|-|TRBJ1-2
CASSSWTRTYGYTF
TGTGCCAGCAGTTCTTGGACAAGAACCTATGGCTACACCTTC
>TRBD2|TRBV29-1|-|TRBJ2-7
CSVSTSGGANEQYF
TGCAGCGTGTCGACTAGCGGGGGGGCAAACGAGCAGTACTTC
>TRBD2|TRBV5-1|-|TRBJ2-5
CASGGLAGGRGETQYF
TGCGCCAGCGGCGGGCTAGCGGGGGGGCGAGGAGAGACCCAGTACTTC
>-|TRBV2|-|TRBJ2-5
CASSAVKGREETQYF
TGTGCCAGCAGTGCTGTTAAGGGGCGAGAAGAGACCCAGTACTTC
>TRBD2|TRBV4-3|-|TRBJ2-3
CASSPGTSGVDTQYF
TGCGCCAGCAGCCCGGGGACTAGCGGGGTAGATACGCAGTATTTT
>TRBD2|TRBV20-1|-|TRBJ2-5
CSASLAGETQYF
TGCAGTGCTAGTCTAGCGGGGGAGACCCAGTACTTC
>-|TRBV20-1|-|TRBJ2-7
CSAFPRGPSSYEQYF
TGCAGTGCTTTCCCACGGGGTCCAAGCTCCTACGAGCAGTACTTC
>-|TRBV30|-|TRBJ2-3
CAWSTGGTDTQYF
TGTGCCTGGAGTACGGGGGGCACAGATACGCAGTATTTT
>-|TRBV3-1|once|TRBJ2-1
CASSHRDSGVSEQFF
TGTGCCAGCAGCCATCGGGACTCCGGGGTTAGTGAGCAGTTCTTC
>TRBD1|TRBV6-5|-|TRBJ1-6
CASSPRQGSGSPLHF
TGTGCCAGCAGTCCGCGACAGGGCAGTGGTTCACCCCTCCACTTT
>-|TRBV7-9|-|TRBJ2-5
CASSSLAPDQETQYF
TGTGCCAGCAGCTCACTGGCCCCGGACCAAGAGACCCAGTACTTC
>TRBD1|TRBV3-1|-|TRBJ1-6
CASSQGTGGNSPLHF
TGTGCCAGCAGCCAAGGGACAGGCGGGAATTCACCCCTCCACTTT
>TRBD2|TRBV19|-|TRBJ2-3
CASSIDPHWVAGSTDTQYF
TGTGCCAGTAGTATAGATCCGCACTGGGTAGCGGGGTCCACAGATACGCAGTATTTT
>-|TRBV1|-|TRBJ2-1
CTSSQKGKRGGNNEQFF
TGCACCAGCAGCCAAAAGGGAAAACGGGGGGGGAACAATGAGCAGTTCTTC
>TRBD2|TRBV20-1|-|TRBJ2-7
CSARDSRGAGYEQYF
TGCAGTGCTAGAGATTCGCGGGGGGCCGGGTACGAGCAGTACTTC
>-|TRBV12-3/TRBV12-4|-|TRBJ2-7
CASSPGLRSSYEQYF
TGTGCCAGCAGTCCTGGGTTGAGGAGCTCCTACGAGCAGTACTTC
>TRBD1|TRBV12-3/TRBV12-4|-|TRBJ1-5
CASRKDRGNQPQHF
TGTGCCAGCAGAAAGGACAGGGGCAATCAGCCCCAGCATTTT
>-|TRBV4-3|once|TRBJ1-1
CASSQDIQGRNTEAFF
TGCGCCAGCAGCCAAGATATTCAGGGGAGGAACACTGAAGCTTTCTTT
>-|TRBV25-1|-|TRBJ2-5
CASSSPRGTQYF
TGTGCCAGCAGTAGCCCTAGGGGGACCCAGTACTTC
>TRBD1|TRBV19|-|TRBJ2-1
CASSNHRGSYNEQFF
TGTGCCAGTAGTAACCACAGGGGCTCCTACAATGAGCAGTTCTTC
>TRBD2|TRBV3-1|-|TRBJ2-7
CASSQRGSGGLEQYF
TGTGCCAGCAGCCAACGGGGTAGCGGGGGCCTGGAGCAGTACTTC
>-|TRBV2|-|TRBJ1-5
CASSEGGEPQHF
TGTGCCAGCAGTGAGGGGGGTGAGCCCCAGCATTTT
>-|TRBV9|-|TRBJ1-6
CASSVGLSYNSPLHF
TGTGCCAGCAGCGTAGGCCTTTCCTATAATTCACCCCTCCACTTT
>TRBD1|TRBV6-5|-|TRBJ2-1
CASGGQGNEQFF
TGTGCCAGCGGCGGACAGGGGAACGAGCAGTTCTTC
>-|TRBV3-1|-|TRBJ1-6
CASSQGGPPLHF
TGTGCCAGCAGCCAAGGTGGGCCACCCCTCCACTTT
>-|TRBV3-1|-|TRBJ1-5
CASSRGTVGNQPQHF
TGTGCCAGCAGCCGTGGGACCGTAGGCAATCAGCCCCAGCATTTT
>-|TRBV5-1|-|TRBJ2-7
CASSSLSRLTYEQYF
TGCGCCAGCAGCTCTCTTTCGCGCCTCACCTACGAGCAGTACTTC
>-|TRBV5-4|few|TRBJ2-3
CASSLGGYTDTQYF
TGTGCCAGCAGCTTGGGGGGATACACAGATACGCAGTATTTT
>-|TRBV2|-|TRBJ2-1
CASSDRNEQFF
TGTGCCAGCAGTGACAGGAATGAGCAGTTCTTC
>TRBD1|TRBV2|-|TRBJ1-6
CASSLDRVGNSPLHF
TGTGCCAGCAGTTTGGACAGGGTCGGCAATTCACCCCTCCACTTT
>-|TRBV5-4|-|TRBJ2-1
CASSEPGAYNEQFF
TGTGCCAGCTCCGAGCCGGGCGCCTACAATGAGCAGTTCTTC
>TRBD1|TRBV29-1|-|TRBJ1-1
CSVDGDRGNTEAFF
TGCAGCGTTGATGGGGACAGGGGGAACACTGAAGCTTTCTTT
>TRBD1|TRBV7-9|-|TRBJ2-7
CASSLRQGNEQYF
TGTGCCAGCAGCTTAAGACAGGGGAACGAGCAGTACTTC
>-|TRBV5-6|-|TRBJ1-5
CASSLKAVSNQPQHF
TGTGCCAGCAGCTTGAAGGCAGTCAGCAATCAGCCCCAGCATTTT
>TRBD1|TRBV20-1|-|TRBJ2-7
CSASGPGQGLYF
TGCAGTGCTAGTGGTCCGGGACAGGGCCTTTACTTC
>TRBD1|TRBV28|-|TRBJ2-7
CASSSQGVRYEQYF
TGTGCCAGCAGTTCACAGGGGGTGAGGTACGAGCAGTACTTC
>-|TRBV14|-|TRBJ1-6
CASSQEEWSPLHF
TGTGCCAGCAGCCAAGAGGAGTGGTCACCCCTCCACTTT
>-|TRBV29-1|-|TRBJ2-6
CSVATGTGANVLTF
TGCAGCGTTGCGACCGGGACTGGGGCCAACGTCCTGACTTTC
>TRBD1|TRBV5-1|-|TRBJ1-6
CASSPQWTGAGSPLHF
TGCGCCAGCAGCCCACAGTGGACAGGGGCGGGCTCACCCCTCCACTTT
>-|TRBV9|-|TRBJ2-1
CASSARLSSYNEQFF
TGTGCCAGCAGCGCCCGACTGAGCTCCTACAATGAGCAGTTCTTC
>-|TRBV6-6|-|TRBJ1-4
CASRDFREKLFF
TGTGCCAGCAGAGACTTCAGAGAAAAACTGTTTTTT
>-|TRBV12-3/TRBV12-4|-|TRBJ2-7
CASSLEVYEQYF
TGTGCCAGCAGTTTAGAGGTTTACGAGCAGTACTTC
>-|TRBV29-1|-|TRBJ1-2
CSVDRGGYGYTF
TGCAGCGTTGACAGGGGTGGCTATGGCTACACCTTC
>TRBD1|TRBV12-3/TRBV12-4|-|TRBJ2-7
CASTEGGTGAYEQYF
TGTGCCAGCACCGAGGGGGGGACAGGGGCCTACGAGCAGTACTTC
>TRBD2|TRBV29-1|-|TRBJ2-1
CSVAGGRAGPNNEQFF
TGCAGCGTTGCCGGCGGGAGAGCGGGGCCCAACAATGAGCAGTTCTTC
>-|TRBV12-3/TRBV12-4|-|TRBJ1-2
CATQSHLNYGYTF
TGTGCCACCCAGTCCCACCTTAACTATGGCTACACCTTC